This entry concerns a single T cell receptor (beta chain). This sample was included in a study of technical replicates of blood from a handful of donors. V was clipped by 7 bases and J by 6 bases; unmatched bases: 6. Germline CDR1 is SEHNR and CDR2 is FQNEAQ (reference sequence). This CDR3 is 13 amino acids long. Sequencing was performed with immunoSEQ multiplex PCR; in TCRdb, only in-frame clones are kept and a portion is missing. This sample has 50,000 to 70,000 clones, with around nine tenths found just once. This clonotype was obtained from a human donor in good health. Some clones in this sample may be carry-over from other donors' samples. Sequencing was carried out using PBMCs. V gene TRBV7-9 combines with J gene TRBJ2-1, with 7 bases identical to TRBD1. The CDR3 nucleotides read TGTGCCAGCACCGGGACAGTCACCAATGAGCAGTTCTTC. Residues: CASTGTVTNEQFF.